A selection of T cell receptor beta chains follows, all from one sample in a study of shared clonotypes between healthy human individuals. Profiled with immunoSEQ multiplex PCR; TCRdb holds only in-frame clones, not every one. The sample consists of a few million clones, about nine tenths of them appearing once. Sequenced sample: naive CD4+ T cells from PBMCs. These receptors came from a man aged 18 to 29 in good health. Some clones in this sample may be carry-over from other donors' samples. Each CDR3 is given with its conserved first and last residue. Fields, in order: J gene, V gene, clone size, D gene, CDR3 protein, CDR3 DNA. The D gene is left open where the match is weak. The size entry is marked missing in some rows and otherwise reads once, few, many or a size class.

TRBJ2-2,TRBV28,NA,NA,CASSQDSLGGELFF,TGTGCCAGCAGCCAGGACAGTCTAGGCGGGGAGCTGTTTTTT
TRBJ2-5,TRBV7-8,NA,NA,CASSPAGTQYF,TGTGCCAGCAGCCCCGCCGGGACCCAGTACTTC
TRBJ1-1,TRBV5-4,once,TRBD1,CASSPGTVAEAFF,TGTGCCAGCAGCCCAGGGACAGTTGCTGAAGCTTTCTTT
TRBJ2-2,TRBV9,NA,NA,CASSVDEGTGELFF,TGTGCCAGCAGCGTAGACGAGGGCACCGGGGAGCTGTTTTTT
TRBJ1-1,TRBV5-1,NA,NA,CASSLAGTAGEAFF,TGCGCCAGCAGCTTGGCCGGGACGGCGGGGGAAGCTTTCTTT
TRBJ1-1,TRBV28,NA,NA,CASSLEFETEAFF,TGTGCCAGCAGTTTAGAGTTTGAAACTGAAGCTTTCTTT
TRBJ2-7,TRBV6-5,NA,TRBD2,CASRQAGVAYEQYF,TGTGCCAGCCGGCAAGCGGGAGTAGCCTACGAGCAGTACTTC
TRBJ2-6,TRBV11-2,NA,TRBD1,CASSLDWDRNSGANVLTF,TGTGCCAGCAGTCTCGATTGGGACAGAAACTCTGGGGCCAACGTCCTGACTTTC
TRBJ2-1,TRBV11-2,NA,TRBD2,CASSSNTGLADNEQFF,TGTGCCAGCAGCTCAAATACGGGACTAGCCGACAATGAGCAGTTCTTC
TRBJ2-4,TRBV14,NA,NA,CASSQVNAGSKNIQYF,TGTGCCAGCAGCCAAGTTAATGCGGGGTCCAAAAACATTCAGTACTTC
TRBJ2-1,TRBV5-1,NA,TRBD2,CASSSRTSVSYNEQFF,TGCGCCAGCAGCTCACGGACTAGCGTTTCCTACAATGAGCAGTTCTTC
TRBJ1-4,TRBV29-1,NA,NA,CSVGAGLSEKLFF,TGCAGCGTTGGGGCAGGGTTAAGTGAAAAACTGTTTTTT
TRBJ1-5,TRBV19,once,NA,CASSVGRRWPQHF,TGTGCCAGTAGCGTCGGACGTCGTTGGCCCCAGCATTTT
TRBJ2-3,TRBV23-1,NA,NA,CASSRPRKKGDTQYF,TGCGCCAGCAGTCGGCCCCGTAAAAAAGGAGATACGCAGTATTTT
TRBJ2-5,TRBV2,NA,NA,CASSIVGSETQYF,TGTGCCAGCAGTATTGTCGGGTCAGAGACCCAGTACTTC
TRBJ2-2,TRBV4-2,NA,TRBD2,CASSLSGPNTGELFF,TGTGCCAGCAGCCTTAGCGGGCCGAACACCGGGGAGCTGTTTTTT
TRBJ1-2,TRBV5-1,NA,NA,CASSPPGPVGYTF,TGCGCCAGCAGCCCCCCGGGACCCGTGGGCTACACCTTC
TRBJ2-2,TRBV28,NA,TRBD2,CASSWAGGATGELFF,TGTGCCAGCAGTTGGGCGGGAGGGGCCACCGGGGAGCTGTTTTTT
TRBJ1-3,TRBV5-5,NA,NA,CASSLTAFSGNTIYF,TGTGCCAGCAGCTTGACGGCGTTCTCTGGAAACACCATATATTTT
TRBJ2-6,TRBV2,NA,NA,CASSGGRYSGANVLTF,TGTGCCAGCAGTGGCGGTCGCTACTCTGGGGCCAACGTCCTGACTTTC
TRBJ1-1,TRBV6-6,NA,NA,CASSYWGTEAFF,TGTGCCAGCAGTTACTGGGGGACTGAAGCTTTCTTT
TRBJ1-1,TRBV29-1,NA,NA,CSVDQHGNTEAFF,TGCAGCGTCGATCAACATGGGAACACTGAAGCTTTCTTT
TRBJ1-5,TRBV5-8,NA,NA,CASSLQGRNSNQPQHF,TGTGCCAGCAGCTTGCAGGGGAGGAATAGCAATCAGCCCCAGCATTTT
TRBJ2-7,TRBV7-2,once,NA,CASSPKRSSSYEQYF,TGTGCCAGCAGCCCCAAACGTTCCAGCTCCTACGAGCAGTACTTC
TRBJ2-1,TRBV9,once,TRBD1,CASSVGDRGNNEQFF,TGTGCCAGCAGCGTAGGGGACAGGGGGAACAATGAGCAGTTCTTC
TRBJ2-3,TRBV7-8,NA,NA,CASSLASGTDTQYF,TGTGCCAGCAGCTTAGCGTCCGGGACAGATACGCAGTATTTT
TRBJ2-7,TRBV5-1,NA,NA,CASSSNGEQYF,TGCGCCAGCAGCTCTAACGGGGAGCAGTACTTC
TRBJ2-3,TRBV4-3,NA,NA,CASSQGVYSADTQYF,TGCGCCAGCAGCCAAGGGGTCTATTCGGCAGATACGCAGTATTTT
TRBJ2-1,TRBV4-1,NA,TRBD2,CASSQPIAGRARNEQFF,TGCGCCAGCAGCCAACCCATAGCGGGGCGTGCTAGGAATGAGCAGTTCTTC
TRBJ2-1,TRBV14,NA,NA,CASRAVVSGGNEQFF,TGTGCCAGCAGGGCGGTAGTCTCAGGCGGCAATGAGCAGTTCTTC
TRBJ2-7,TRBV18,NA,NA,CASSPAGTSHFSYEQYF,TGTGCCAGCTCACCTGCCGGGACTTCGCATTTCTCCTACGAGCAGTACTTC
TRBJ1-2,TRBV30,NA,TRBD1,CAGLTIKGQANYGYTF,TGTGCCGGGTTGACAATTAAGGGACAGGCTAACTATGGCTACACCTTC
TRBJ2-3,TRBV10-3,NA,TRBD2,CAASGDTDTQYF,TGTGCCGCCAGCGGGGACACAGATACGCAGTATTTT
TRBJ1-2,TRBV10-3,NA,NA,CAISESEVGNYGYTF,TGTGCCATCAGTGAGTCGGAGGTGGGGAACTATGGCTACACCTTC
TRBJ2-3,TRBV7-3,once,NA,CASSLGDVSDTQYF,TGTGCCAGCAGCTTAGGTGATGTGTCAGATACGCAGTATTTT
TRBJ2-3,TRBV7-2,NA,TRBD2,CASRRTSGSRDTQYF,TGTGCCAGCAGGAGGACTAGCGGGAGTAGAGATACGCAGTATTTT
TRBJ2-1,TRBV7-8,NA,TRBD2,CASSSGLAGYNEQFF,TGTGCCAGCAGCTCGGGACTAGCGGGCTACAATGAGCAGTTCTTC
TRBJ2-1,TRBV5-1,NA,TRBD2,CASSLIVAGEEEQFF,TGCGCCAGCAGCTTGATAGTAGCGGGAGAGGAAGAGCAGTTCTTC
TRBJ1-4,TRBV6-1,NA,TRBD1,CASSERTGGGEKLFF,TGTGCCAGCAGTGAACGGACAGGGGGCGGTGAAAAACTGTTTTTT
TRBJ2-7,TRBV5-5,NA,NA,CASSLAFWGTEQYF,TGTGCCAGCAGCTTGGCGTTTTGGGGGACCGAGCAGTACTTC
TRBJ2-7,TRBV5-1,NA,TRBD2,CASSFDSGMSEQYF,TGCGCCAGCAGCTTCGATAGCGGGATGTCCGAGCAGTACTTC
TRBJ2-1,TRBV7-2,NA,TRBD2,CASSLVREGGRNEQFF,TGTGCCAGCAGCTTAGTGCGGGAGGGGGGTCGCAATGAGCAGTTCTTC
TRBJ1-2,TRBV10-3,NA,TRBD1,CAILRDRRAGYTF,TGTGCCATCCTACGGGACAGGAGGGCAGGCTACACCTTC
TRBJ2-3,TRBV7-2,NA,NA,CASSVSTDTQYF,TGTGCCAGCAGCGTAAGCACAGATACGCAGTATTTT
TRBJ1-1,TRBV14,once,NA,CASSQLRDYTEAFF,TGTGCCAGCAGCCAATTGCGGGACTACACTGAAGCTTTCTTT
TRBJ2-7,TRBV5-6,NA,TRBD1,CASSHRDRGYEQYF,TGTGCCAGCAGCCACCGGGACAGAGGATACGAGCAGTACTTC
TRBJ2-7,TRBV5-1,NA,NA,CASSLAPGRSSYEQYF,TGCGCCAGCAGCTTGGCCCCCGGCAGGAGCTCCTACGAGCAGTACTTC
TRBJ2-1,TRBV15,NA,TRBD1,CATSRVPTLTGFNEQFF,TGTGCCACCAGCAGAGTTCCGACGCTGACAGGGTTCAATGAGCAGTTCTTC
TRBJ2-1,TRBV2,NA,TRBD2,CASTLAGGWANEQFF,TGTGCCAGCACCCTAGCGGGAGGGTGGGCCAATGAGCAGTTCTTC
TRBJ2-7,TRBV5-8,NA,TRBD1,CASSLPGQVYEQYF,TGTGCCAGCAGCTTGCCGGGACAGGTCTACGAGCAGTACTTC
TRBJ2-1,TRBV11-2,NA,TRBD2,CASSFRTSGNDEQFF,TGTGCCAGCAGCTTTCGGACTAGCGGGAACGATGAGCAGTTCTTC
TRBJ2-2,TRBV7-6,NA,NA,CASSRFGSGGTGELFF,TGTGCCAGCAGCCGATTCGGGAGCGGCGGGACCGGGGAGCTGTTTTTT
TRBJ1-2,TRBV5-4,NA,TRBD1,CASSVDRGNYGYTF,TGTGCCAGCAGCGTGGACAGGGGTAACTATGGCTACACCTTC
TRBJ1-1,TRBV10-3,NA,NA,CAISDRAYTEAFF,TGTGCCATCAGCGACAGAGCCTACACTGAAGCTTTCTTT